A selection of T cell receptor beta chains follows, all from one sample in a study of regulatory T cells in long-lasting Graves disease. TCRdb reanalysed the multiplex PCR reads using MiXCR and keeps one entry per CDR3 protein. The sample consists of 320,000 or so distinct CDR3 sequences, more than 15% of them appearing once. The source was peripheral blood mononuclear cells (PBMCs), collected at new diagnosis, from a patient treated with antithyroid drugs. Receptors were obtained from a female donor with Graves disease. The CDR3 runs from the conserved cysteine through the conserved F or W. The D gene is left open where the match is weak. A clone size is listed for some rows: how often the clone was seen (once, few, many), or a class if it is expanded.

J gene: TRBJ1-2; clone size: many; D gene: .; V gene: TRBV29-1; CDR3 protein: CSVEDSLYTF; CDR3 DNA: TGCAGCGTTGAAGATTCACTCTACACCTTC
J gene: TRBJ1-1; clone size: .; D gene: TRBD1; V gene: TRBV6-4; CDR3 protein: CASRISPTGGFEAFF; CDR3 DNA: TGTGCCAGCAGGATTAGTCCGACAGGGGGTTTTGAAGCTTTCTTT
J gene: TRBJ2-3; clone size: .; D gene: .; V gene: TRBV24-1; CDR3 protein: CATSDLRKWGSEGTDTQYF; CDR3 DNA: TGTGCCACCAGTGATTTGCGCAAGTGGGGGAGCGAAGGCACAGATACGCAGTATTTT
J gene: TRBJ2-5; clone size: many; D gene: TRBD2; V gene: TRBV7-3; CDR3 protein: CASSLLGGTSVSGTQYF; CDR3 DNA: TGTGCCAGCAGCTTATTGGGGGGGACTAGCGTTTCCGGGACCCAGTACTTC
J gene: TRBJ2-3; clone size: .; D gene: .; V gene: TRBV12-3/TRBV12-4; CDR3 protein: CASSIRVRGADTQYF; CDR3 DNA: TGTGCCAGCAGTATTAGGGTCAGGGGAGCGGATACGCAGTATTTT
J gene: TRBJ1-3; clone size: .; D gene: .; V gene: TRBV5-1; CDR3 protein: CASSLEQLRSGNTIYF; CDR3 DNA: TGCGCCAGCAGCTTGGAACAGCTCCGCTCTGGAAACACCATATATTTT
J gene: TRBJ2-1; clone size: many; D gene: TRBD2; V gene: TRBV9; CDR3 protein: CASSEFASGLNEQFF; CDR3 DNA: TGTGCCAGCAGCGAATTCGCTAGCGGCCTCAATGAGCAGTTCTTC
J gene: TRBJ2-4; clone size: many; D gene: .; V gene: TRBV18; CDR3 protein: CASSPAGVHIQYF; CDR3 DNA: TGTGCCAGCTCACCTGCTGGGGTACACATTCAGTACTTC
J gene: TRBJ1-1; clone size: many; D gene: TRBD1; V gene: TRBV11-1; CDR3 protein: CASSSLGGDSEAFF; CDR3 DNA: TGTGCCAGCAGCTCCCTGGGGGGGGACAGTGAAGCTTTCTTT
J gene: TRBJ2-2; clone size: .; D gene: .; V gene: TRBV27; CDR3 protein: CASRGQGGTGELFF; CDR3 DNA: TGTGCCAGCAGGGGGCAGGGAGGAACCGGGGAGCTGTTTTTT
J gene: TRBJ1-2; clone size: many; D gene: .; V gene: TRBV20-1; CDR3 protein: CSARDGRPGVRYGYTF; CDR3 DNA: TGCAGTGCTAGAGATGGTAGGCCAGGAGTTCGGTATGGCTACACCTTC
J gene: TRBJ2-7; clone size: many; D gene: TRBD1; V gene: TRBV12-3/TRBV12-4; CDR3 protein: CASSPYGQGTYEQYF; CDR3 DNA: TGTGCCAGCAGTCCTTACGGACAGGGAACCTACGAGCAGTACTTC
J gene: TRBJ1-1; clone size: few; D gene: TRBD1; V gene: TRBV5-1; CDR3 protein: CASRGDRGNTEAFF; CDR3 DNA: TGCGCCAGCAGGGGGGACAGGGGGAACACTGAAGCTTTCTTT
J gene: TRBJ2-1; clone size: .; D gene: TRBD2; V gene: TRBV3-1; CDR3 protein: CASSQETSGAYNEQFF; CDR3 DNA: TGTGCCAGCAGCCAAGAGACTAGCGGGGCCTACAATGAGCAGTTCTTC
J gene: TRBJ2-2; clone size: few; D gene: .; V gene: TRBV6-5; CDR3 protein: CASSYSGPRGGGELFF; CDR3 DNA: TGTGCCAGCAGTTACTCGGGACCGAGGGGAGGCGGGGAGCTGTTTTTT
J gene: TRBJ1-2; clone size: many; D gene: .; V gene: TRBV5-1; CDR3 protein: CASSSGMGLNYGYTF; CDR3 DNA: TGCGCCAGCAGCTCGGGTATGGGGCTTAACTATGGCTACACCTTC